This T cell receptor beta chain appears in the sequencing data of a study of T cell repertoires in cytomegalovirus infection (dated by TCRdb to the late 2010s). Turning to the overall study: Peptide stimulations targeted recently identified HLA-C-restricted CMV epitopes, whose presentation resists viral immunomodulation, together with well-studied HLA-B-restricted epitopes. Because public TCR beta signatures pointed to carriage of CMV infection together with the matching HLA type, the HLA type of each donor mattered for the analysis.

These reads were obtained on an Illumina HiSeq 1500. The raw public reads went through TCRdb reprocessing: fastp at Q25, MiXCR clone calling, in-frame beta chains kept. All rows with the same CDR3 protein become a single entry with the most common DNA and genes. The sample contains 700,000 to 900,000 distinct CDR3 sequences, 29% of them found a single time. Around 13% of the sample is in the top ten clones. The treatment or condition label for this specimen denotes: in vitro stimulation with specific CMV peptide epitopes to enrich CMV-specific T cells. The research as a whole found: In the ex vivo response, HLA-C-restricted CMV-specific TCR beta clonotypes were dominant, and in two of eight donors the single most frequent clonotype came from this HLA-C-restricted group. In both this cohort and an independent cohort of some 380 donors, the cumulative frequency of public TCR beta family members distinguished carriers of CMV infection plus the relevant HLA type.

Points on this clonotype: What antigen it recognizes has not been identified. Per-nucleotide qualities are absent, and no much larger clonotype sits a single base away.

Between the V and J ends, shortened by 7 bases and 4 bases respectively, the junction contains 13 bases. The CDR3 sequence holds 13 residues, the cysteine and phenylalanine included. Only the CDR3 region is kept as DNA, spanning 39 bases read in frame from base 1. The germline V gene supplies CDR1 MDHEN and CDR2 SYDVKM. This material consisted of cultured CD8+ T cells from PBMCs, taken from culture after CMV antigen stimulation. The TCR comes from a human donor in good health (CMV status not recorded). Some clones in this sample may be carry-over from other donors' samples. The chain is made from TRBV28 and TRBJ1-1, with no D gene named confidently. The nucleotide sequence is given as TGTGCCAGCAACCCTACCCTGGCCACTGAAGCTTTCTTT. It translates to CASNPTLATEAFF.